Below, 3 T cell receptor beta chains from the same sample are listed, as sequenced in a study of vaccination effects on CD4 cells after COVID-19. Antigen-specific CD4+ T cells were first expanded with viral peptide pools by the ViraFEST assay and only then sequenced. With approximately 9 days of culture completed, CD4+ T cells were isolated. Previously uninfected by SARS-CoV-2, the vaccine recipients also showed negative nucleocapsid antibodies. No antigen has been assigned to these receptors. Some clones are missing from TCRdb's copy, which holds only in-frame ones; the method was immunoSEQ multiplex PCR. The table shows 52,000 or so clones, with under 75% occurring only once. The source material was CD4+ T cells from PBMCs cultured with SARS-CoV-2 spike peptides, sampled before COVID-19 vaccination. These receptors originate from a human donor who received a COVID-19 vaccine.

This clone turned up a few times. This sequence joins TRBV18 and TRBJ2-5; TRBD1 matches at 7 bases. The J segment lost 7 bases and the V segment lost 3 bases, leaving 8 bases of the junction unmatched. The CDR3 totals 14 residues. Germline assignment: CDR1 KGHSH and CDR2 LQKENI. The CDR3 protein is CASSPGQAPGTQYF. CDR3 in DNA: TGTGCCAGCTCACCCGGACAGGCCCCAGGGACCCAGTACTTC.

V is TRBV3-1 (or the pseudogene TRBV3-2) and J is TRBJ2-3; 7 bases are a match to TRBD2. From germline, CDR1 is LGHDT and CDR2 YNNKEL (reference sequence). The trim removed 4 bases at V and 3 bases at J, leaving 10 bases unmatched. This CDR3 comprises 16 residues. CDR3 amino acids: CASSPLGRGSTDTQYF. The CDR3 coding sequence is TGTGCCAGCAGCCCCCTCGGGCGGGGGTCTACAGATACGCAGTATTTT.

The chain uses TRBV6-6 and TRBJ2-7; 8 bases align to TRBD1. The germline gives CDR1 MNHNY, CDR2 SVGAGI (reference sequence). V lost 2 bases to trimming and J lost 6 bases; unmatched junction nucleotides: 0. CDR3 size: 12 residues. CDR3 in amino acids: CASSYTGGEQYF. CDR3 sequence (DNA): TGTGCCAGCAGTTACACAGGGGGCGAGCAGTACTTC.